The 7 T cell receptor beta chains below come from one sample, sequenced in a study of siplizumab effects on memory and regulatory T cells. TCRdb keeps only in-frame clones here, not all; method: immunoSEQ multiplex PCR. Found here are more than 90,000 clones, about 93% of them singletons; the top ten hold around 13%. Sequencing was done on a sample of non-Treg CD4+ T cells sorted from blood. All receptors derive from a human donor in good health.

The CDR3: CASRGQTTTYEQYF. The CDR3 DNA follows: TGTGCCAGCAGGGGACAAACGACTACCTACGAGCAGTACTTC. This chain connects TRBV6-6 to TRBJ2-7, with a weak D call TRBD1 (6 bases). Germline V gene lookup returns CDR1 MNHNY and CDR2 SVGAGI (reference sequence). Trimming stripped 6 bases from V and 2 bases from J, with 14 bases between. There are 14 residues in the CDR3.

V and J are TRBV30 and TRBJ1-4, with 10 bases matching TRBD1. The germline CDR1 and CDR2 sequences are GTSNPN and SVGIG (reference sequence). The CDR3 has 16 amino acids. With V trimmed by 3 bases and J by 4 bases, 8 bases remained unmatched. For the CDR3, the DNA is TGTGCCTGGAGAGGCCGGGACAGGGGAATTAATGAAAAACTGTTTTTT. Amino acid sequence: CAWRGRDRGINEKLFF.

The CDR3 region is CASSLGLAGAGGELFF. The CDR3 bases are TGTGCCAGCAGCTTAGGTCTAGCGGGAGCGGGCGGGGAGCTGTTTTTT. The chain has TRBV5-6 and TRBJ2-2; 10 bases line up with TRBD2. The CDR3 is 16 residues long. Germline-derived CDR1 and CDR2 are SGHDT and YYEEEE. Losses at the gene ends were 2 bases for V and 7 bases for J; bases not matched to a gene: 8.

V usage is TRBV19 and J usage is TRBJ2-1, with 11 bases lining up with TRBD1. The CDR3 has 14 amino acids. V lost 9 bases to trimming and J lost 1 base; unmatched junction nucleotides: 2. Germline V CDR1 and CDR2: LNHDA, SQIVND (reference sequence). CDR3: CASRDRGSYNEQFF. The CDR3 DNA is TGTGCCAGCCGGGACAGGGGGTCCTACAATGAGCAGTTCTTC.

The chain is built from TRBV7-8 and TRBJ2-4; D is tentatively TRBD1 or TRBD2 (5 bases each). Germline CDR1 and CDR2: SGHVS and FQNEAQ. This CDR3 is 17 amino acids long. Between the trimmed V and J ends, which lost 4 bases and 0 bases, there was a span of 16 bases. CDR3 coding DNA: TGTGCCAGCAGCTCCACGGGGCCATTATTAGCCAAAAACATTCAGTACTTC. The encoded protein is CASSSTGPLLAKNIQYF.

The chain couples TRBV5-8 to TRBJ1-2, with D possibly TRBD1 on 6 matching bases. The CDR3 runs to 15 residues. The germline V gene has CDR1 SGHTS and CDR2 YDEGEE. Trimming cost V 2 bases and J 2 bases, with 13 bases left between them. The CDR3 loop reads CASSLQDRLNYGYTF. CDR3 DNA: TGTGCCAGCAGCTTACAGGACAGATTAAACTATGGCTACACCTTC.

The chain combines TRBV29-1 with TRBJ2-7; D is possibly TRBD1 (6 bases). V lost 4 bases and J 2 bases, leaving 18 bases between the germline ends. The CDR3 is made up of 15 amino acids. CDR1 and CDR2 (germline): SQVTM, ANQGSEA. As DNA, the CDR3 is TGCAGCGTTGTAGTAACCCCGGGACAAGCCTACGAGCAGTACTTC. Amino acids: CSVVVTPGQAYEQYF.